A single TCR beta chain is shown here with its context. What it recognizes is unknown. The CDR3 loop spans 14 amino acids. The data stem from a study of T cells in narcolepsy. On the study more broadly: Enrolled donors included narcolepsy type 1 or type 2 patients and healthy controls.

Sequencing used immunoSEQ multiplex PCR; TCRdb keeps in-frame clones, though not all of them. The top ten clones hold around 4% of a sample with roughly 23,000 clones, approximately 82% of them seen once. Study-level findings and limits: Reportedly, autoreactive clonotypes were serially detected in patients' blood but not controls'. Autoreactive clone sequences were missing from some blood memory CD4+ repertoires.

Sequenced sample: memory (CD45RA-) CD4+ T cells from blood. The V call is TRBV21-1, the J call TRBJ1-2. TRBV21-1 is shown as a pseudogene. This sequence originates from a human donor in good health. For the CDR3, the DNA is TGTGCCAGCAGCGATCTGAAGGGTAGCTATGGCTACACCTTC. Encoded protein: CASSDLKGSYGYTF.